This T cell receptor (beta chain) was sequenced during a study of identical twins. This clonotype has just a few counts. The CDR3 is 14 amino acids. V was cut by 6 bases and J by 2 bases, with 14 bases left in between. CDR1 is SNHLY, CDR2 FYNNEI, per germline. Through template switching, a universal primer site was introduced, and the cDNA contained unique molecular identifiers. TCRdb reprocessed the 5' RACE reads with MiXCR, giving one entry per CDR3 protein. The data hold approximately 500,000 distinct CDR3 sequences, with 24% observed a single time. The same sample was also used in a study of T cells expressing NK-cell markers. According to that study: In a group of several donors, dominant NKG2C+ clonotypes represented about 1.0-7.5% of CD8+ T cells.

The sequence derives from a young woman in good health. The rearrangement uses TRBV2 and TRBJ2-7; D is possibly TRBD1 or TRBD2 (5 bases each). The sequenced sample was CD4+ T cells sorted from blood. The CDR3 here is CASRIPGTAYEQYF. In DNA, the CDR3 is TGTGCCAGCAGAATCCCCGGGACGGCCTACGAGCAGTACTTC.